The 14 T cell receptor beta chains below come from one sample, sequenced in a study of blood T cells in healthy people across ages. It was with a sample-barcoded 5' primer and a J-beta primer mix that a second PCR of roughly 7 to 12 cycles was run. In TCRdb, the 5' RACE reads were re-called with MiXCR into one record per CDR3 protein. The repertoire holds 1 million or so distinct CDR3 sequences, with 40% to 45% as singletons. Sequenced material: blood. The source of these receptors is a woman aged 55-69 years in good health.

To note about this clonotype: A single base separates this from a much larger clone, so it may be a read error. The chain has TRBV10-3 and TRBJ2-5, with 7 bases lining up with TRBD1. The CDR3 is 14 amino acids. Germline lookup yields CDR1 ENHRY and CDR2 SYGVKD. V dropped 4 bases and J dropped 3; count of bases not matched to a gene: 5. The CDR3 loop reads CAISVGTEEETQYF. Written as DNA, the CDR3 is TGTGCCATCAGTGTCGGGACAGAGGAAGAGACCCAGTACTTC.

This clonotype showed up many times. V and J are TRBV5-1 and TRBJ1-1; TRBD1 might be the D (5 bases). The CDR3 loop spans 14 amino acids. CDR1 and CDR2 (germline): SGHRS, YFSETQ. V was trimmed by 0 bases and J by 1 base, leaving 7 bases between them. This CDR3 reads CASSLATGNTEAFF. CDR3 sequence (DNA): TGCGCCAGCAGCTTGGCCACAGGGAACACTGAAGCTTTCTTT.

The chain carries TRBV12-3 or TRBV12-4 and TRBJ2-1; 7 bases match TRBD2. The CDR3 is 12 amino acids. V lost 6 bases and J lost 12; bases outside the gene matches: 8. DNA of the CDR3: TGTGCCAGCAGCCTTGGGGCTAGCGGGCAGTTCTTC. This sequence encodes CASSLGASGQFF.

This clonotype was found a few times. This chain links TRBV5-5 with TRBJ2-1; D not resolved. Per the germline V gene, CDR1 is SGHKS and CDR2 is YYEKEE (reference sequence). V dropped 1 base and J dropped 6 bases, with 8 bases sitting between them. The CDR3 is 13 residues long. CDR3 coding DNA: TGTGCCAGCAGCTTGTGGGGTAGCAATGAGCAGTTCTTC. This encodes CASSLWGSNEQFF.

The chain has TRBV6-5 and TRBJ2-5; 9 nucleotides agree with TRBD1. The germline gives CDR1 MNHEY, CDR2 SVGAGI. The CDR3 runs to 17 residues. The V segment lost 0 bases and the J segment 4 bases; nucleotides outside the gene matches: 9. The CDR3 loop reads CASSYSTSGQGLETQYF. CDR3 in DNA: TGTGCCAGCAGTTACTCGACCAGCGGACAGGGGCTAGAGACCCAGTACTTC.

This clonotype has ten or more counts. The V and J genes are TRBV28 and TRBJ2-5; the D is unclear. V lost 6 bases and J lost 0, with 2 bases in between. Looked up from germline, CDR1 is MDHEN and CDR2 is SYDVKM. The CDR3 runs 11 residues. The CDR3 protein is CASRDQETQYF. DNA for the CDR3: TGTGCCAGCAGGGACCAAGAGACCCAGTACTTC.

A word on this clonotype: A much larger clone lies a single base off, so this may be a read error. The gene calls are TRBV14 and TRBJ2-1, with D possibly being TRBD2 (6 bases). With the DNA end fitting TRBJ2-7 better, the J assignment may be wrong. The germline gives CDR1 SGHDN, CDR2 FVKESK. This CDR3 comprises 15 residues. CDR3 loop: CASSSLASTYNEQYF. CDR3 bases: TGTGCCAGCAGCTCACTAGCCTCCACCTACAATGAGCAGTACTTC.

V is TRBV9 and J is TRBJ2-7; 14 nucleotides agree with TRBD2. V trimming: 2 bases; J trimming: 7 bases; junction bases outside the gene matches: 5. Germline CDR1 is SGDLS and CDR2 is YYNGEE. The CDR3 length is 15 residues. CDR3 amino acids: CASSVTSGRDNEQYF. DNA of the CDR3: TGTGCCAGCAGCGTGACTAGCGGGAGGGACAATGAGCAGTACTTC.

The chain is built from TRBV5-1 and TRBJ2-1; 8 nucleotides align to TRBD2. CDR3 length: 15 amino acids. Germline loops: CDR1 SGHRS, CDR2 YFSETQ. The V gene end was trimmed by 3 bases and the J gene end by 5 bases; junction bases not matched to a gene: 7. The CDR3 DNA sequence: TGCGCCAGCAGCTCAATAGCGGGAATGAACAATGAGCAGTTCTTC. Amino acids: CASSSIAGMNNEQFF. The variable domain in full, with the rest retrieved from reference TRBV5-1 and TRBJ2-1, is KAGVTQTPRYLIKTRGQQVTLSCSPISGHRSVSWYQQTPGQGLQFLFEYFSETQRNKGNFPGRFSGRQFSNSRSEMNVSTLELGDSALYLCASSSIAGMNNEQFFGPGTRLTVL.

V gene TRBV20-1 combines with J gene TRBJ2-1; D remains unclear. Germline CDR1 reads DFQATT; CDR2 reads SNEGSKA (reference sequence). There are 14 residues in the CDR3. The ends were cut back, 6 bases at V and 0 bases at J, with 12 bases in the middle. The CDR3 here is CSARSPVSYNEQFF. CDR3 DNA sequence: TGCAGTGCCAGGAGCCCAGTCTCCTACAATGAGCAGTTCTTC.

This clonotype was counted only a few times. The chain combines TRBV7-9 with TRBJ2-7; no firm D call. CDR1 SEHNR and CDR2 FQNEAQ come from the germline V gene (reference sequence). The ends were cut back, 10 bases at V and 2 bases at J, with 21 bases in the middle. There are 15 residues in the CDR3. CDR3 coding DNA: TGTGCCACCCTGTCCCCCAATCCGGCGGCCTACGAGCAGTACTTC. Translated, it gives CATLSPNPAAYEQYF.

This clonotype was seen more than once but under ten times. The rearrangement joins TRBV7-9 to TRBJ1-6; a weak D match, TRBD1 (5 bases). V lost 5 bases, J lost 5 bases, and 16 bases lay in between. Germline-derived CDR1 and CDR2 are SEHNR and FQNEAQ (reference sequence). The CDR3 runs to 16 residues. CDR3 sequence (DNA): TGTGCCAGCAGCGCACCCGGGGGGAAGAATAATTCACCCCTCCACTTT. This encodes CASSAPGGKNNSPLHF.

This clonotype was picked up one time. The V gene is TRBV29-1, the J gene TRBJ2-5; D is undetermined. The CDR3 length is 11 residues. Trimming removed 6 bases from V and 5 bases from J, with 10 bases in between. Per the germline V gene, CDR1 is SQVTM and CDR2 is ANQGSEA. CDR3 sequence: CSVAGRETQYF. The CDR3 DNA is TGCAGCGTAGCTGGGCGGGAGACCCAGTACTTC.

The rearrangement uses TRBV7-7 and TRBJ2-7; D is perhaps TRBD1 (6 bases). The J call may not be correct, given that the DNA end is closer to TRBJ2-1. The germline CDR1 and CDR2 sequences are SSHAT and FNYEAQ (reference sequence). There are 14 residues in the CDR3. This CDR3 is CASSSDSWVGEQFF. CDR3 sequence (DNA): TGTGCCAGCAGCTCGGACAGCTGGGTCGGTGAGCAGTTCTTC.